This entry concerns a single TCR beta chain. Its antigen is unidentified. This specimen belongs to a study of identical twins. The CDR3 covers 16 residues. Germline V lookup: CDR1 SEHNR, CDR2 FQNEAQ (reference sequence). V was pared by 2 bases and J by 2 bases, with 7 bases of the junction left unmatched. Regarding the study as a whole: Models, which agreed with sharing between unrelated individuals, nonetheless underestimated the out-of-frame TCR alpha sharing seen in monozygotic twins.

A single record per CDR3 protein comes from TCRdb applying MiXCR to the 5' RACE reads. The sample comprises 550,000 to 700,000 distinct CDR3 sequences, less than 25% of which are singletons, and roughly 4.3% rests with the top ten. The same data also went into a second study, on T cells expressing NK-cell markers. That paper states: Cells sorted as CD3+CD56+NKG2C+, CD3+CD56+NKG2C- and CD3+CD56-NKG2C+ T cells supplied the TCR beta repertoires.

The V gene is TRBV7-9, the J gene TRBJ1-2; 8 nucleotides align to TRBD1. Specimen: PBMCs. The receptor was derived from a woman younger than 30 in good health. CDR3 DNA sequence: TGTGCCAGCAGCTTATTAAAGAGGGACAGGAACTATGGCTACACCTTC. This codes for CASSLLKRDRNYGYTF.